The T cell receptor beta chain under discussion was sequenced for a study of blood T cell repertoires in COVID-19. Looking at the study overall: Sources were T cells, B-cell-depleted T cells, or PBMCs; the material itself was cDNA or gDNA.

CDR1 and CDR2 from the germline V gene are GTSNPN and SVGIG (reference sequence). The V end lost 4 bases, the J end lost 2 bases, and 14 bases lay between the germline ends. The CDR3 length is 14 residues. Recruits, aged about 18 to 100 years, lived in about two dozen US areas. The table came from immunoSEQ multiplex PCR; TCRdb's copy has only in-frame clones and leaves some out. Here the sample spans around 310,000 clones, over 85% being singletons. This receptor was identified in a woman in her 30s who had recovered from COVID-19. The chain joins TRBV30 to TRBJ1-2; no clear D gene. The sequenced sample was PBMCs or T cells enriched from blood (not recorded which). For the CDR3, the DNA is TGTGCCTGGACTAGAGGGAGGGCGAACTATGGCTACACCTTC. Encoded protein: CAWTRGRANYGYTF.